This entry describes one T cell receptor beta chain. These data are taken from a study of blood T cell repertoires in COVID-19. About the research overall: From the United States, Italy and Spain came samples of acute and convalescent COVID-19. T cells, B-cell-depleted T cells, or PBMCs provided the cDNA or gDNA that served as material.

V was clipped by 4 bases and J by 4 bases, with 19 bases between them. This CDR3 is built from 16 residues. Germline CDR1 and CDR2: SGHRS and YFSETQ. In the study's own analysis: Amplification of reference gene primers provided the estimated nucleated cell counts. Here immunoSEQ multiplex PCR was the method, and the copy in TCRdb shows in-frame clones only, minus some. V and J calls and clone size follow that table, whereas D and trimming were derived from the DNA. The top ten clones hold more than 0.8% of a sample with 95,000 to 150,000 clones, just over 70% of them seen once. Sequences were obtained from peripheral blood. The chain couples TRBV5-1 to TRBJ2-3; D is perhaps TRBD2 (6 bases). The TCR was taken from a human donor with acute or convalescent COVID-19. The donor label of this sample is uncertain. This CDR3 reads CASSPDGGYSPDTQYF. The CDR3 region has the DNA TGCGCCAGCAGCCCGGATGGGGGGTATAGCCCAGATACGCAGTATTTT.